This T cell receptor (beta chain) was sequenced in a study of T cells after posttransplantation cyclophosphamide. General observations from the study: Donor-recipient repertoire similarity was low at 1-2 months, rising over year one. Recipient CMV seropositivity and CMV reactivation strongly tracked TRB clonality. TRB overlap between skin or GI tissue T cells and blood was limited.

The repertoire was sequenced with immunoSEQ multiplex PCR; TCRdb's copy has only in-frame clones and lacks some. This table holds approximately 52,000 clones, roughly 84% found once. This clone was detected only once. Its antigen remains unknown. Per germline, CDR1 GTSNPN and CDR2 SVGIG (reference sequence). With 2 bases clipped from V and 7 bases from J, the junction kept 7 bases outside the gene matches. This CDR3 is 15 amino acids long. This receptor was obtained from a man aged 25 to 40 with a blood cancer, CMV-positive, and with a related stem cell donor. Sequenced material: PBMCs. V and J are TRBV30 and TRBJ1-4; 10 positions agree with TRBD1. Written as DNA, the CDR3 is TGTGCCTGGAGTACCACCGGGACAGGGGCTGAAAAACTGTTTTTT. As protein: CAWSTTGTGAEKLFF.